This entry features one T cell receptor (beta chain) sequence. Its target is not known. These data originate in a study of PD-1 blockade in mismatch repair-deficient tumors. General study points: All three positive peptides came from frameshift mutations, yielding 140 or so blood TCRs.

As for time point: approximately eleven-day in vitro stimulation with candidate neoantigen peptide 4. An approximately ten-day in vitro culture was run per each of fewer than ten reactive peptides. The CDR3 spans 14 residues. The germline CDR1 and CDR2 sequences are SGHAT and FQNNGV. The V end lost 3 bases, the J end lost 3 bases, and 11 bases lay between the germline ends. Clones were sequenced by immunoSEQ multiplex PCR, and TCRdb holds only the in-frame ones, with some missing. The sample consists of some 14,000 clones, 84% of them appearing once. The rearrangement links TRBV11-2 to TRBJ1-1; no clear D. This receptor was identified in an adult with mismatch repair-deficient cancer. The sample was cells cultured in vitro, taken from a patient treated with pembrolizumab. CDR3 DNA sequence: TGTGCCAGCAGCTTCTCTATCTCGGACACTGAAGCTTTCTTT. This codes for CASSFSISDTEAFF. Drawing the rest from reference TRBV11-2 and TRBJ1-1, the complete variable domain is EAGVAQSPRYKIIEKRQSVAFWCNPISGHATLYWYQQILGQGPKLLIQFQNNGVVDDSQLPKDRFSAERLKGVDSTLKIQPAKLEDSAVYLCASSFSISDTEAFFGQGTRLTVV.